This record covers a single TCR beta chain. This entry belongs to a study of blood T cell repertoires in COVID-19. Turning to the study itself: In each case, the material was cDNA or gDNA derived from T cells, B-cell-depleted T cells, or PBMCs.

Participant ages covered roughly 18 to 89 years across about 22 US areas. Repertoires were generated with immunoSEQ multiplex PCR, while TCRdb's copy carries only in-frame clones and drops some. The repertoire has about 220,000 clones, around 83% of them found once; the top ten carry about 1.3%. From germline, CDR1 is LGHDT and CDR2 YNNKEL (reference sequence). V lost 0 bases and J lost 1, with 14 bases in between. CDR3 length equals 17 residues. This receptor was obtained from a woman in her thirties or forties with acute COVID-19. The chain has TRBV3-1 (or the pseudogene TRBV3-2) and TRBJ2-3; D is possibly TRBD1 (6 bases). Material: PBMCs or T cells enriched from blood (not recorded which). CDR3 sequence: CASSQDPQGHGTDTQYF. The CDR3 bases are TGTGCCAGCAGCCAAGACCCACAGGGTCATGGCACAGATACGCAGTATTTT.